The entry that follows covers one T cell receptor (beta chain) sequence. This sample was included in a study of T cell repertoires in cytomegalovirus infection. TCRdb passed the reads through MiXCR, listing each CDR3 protein once. Of 150,000 to 200,000 distinct CDR3 sequences detected, 13% to 15% appear once; the ten largest clones hold roughly 30%. Germline loops: CDR1 SQVTM, CDR2 ANQGSEA. V was pared by 2 bases and J by 0 bases, with 1 base between. The CDR3 contains 11 residues. This TCR derives from a human donor in good health (CMV status not recorded). Some clones in this sample may be carry-over from other donors' samples. Specimen: PBMCs. The chain employs TRBV29-1 and TRBJ1-1; D remains ambiguous. For the CDR3, the DNA is TGCAGCGTTGAAATGAACACTGAAGCTTTCTTT. It encodes CSVEMNTEAFF.